A selection of T cell receptor beta chains follows, all from one sample in a study of low-dose radiotherapy and immunotherapy resistance in tumors. From the reads, TCRdb called clonotypes with MiXCR, one entry per CDR3 protein. The repertoire holds tens of thousands of distinct CDR3 sequences, about a fifth seen once, with about a tenth in the top ten. Sequencing used PBMCs, obtained after low-dose radiotherapy plus immunotherapy. The receptors stem from a female donor with ovarian cancer. The CDR3 runs from the conserved cysteine through the conserved F or W. Fields, in order: D gene, V gene, J gene, clone size, CDR3 DNA, CDR3 protein. D genes are given only for firm matches. Expanded clones get a size class; other rows say once, few or many, or leave the size out.

>.|TRBV5-1|TRBJ2-1|.
TGCGCCAGCAGCTTGGCGGGAGTGTCCTACAATGAGCAGTTCTTC
CASSLAGVSYNEQFF
>.|TRBV29-1|TRBJ2-5|.
TGCAGCGTGGACCCCAGTGGACGAGAGACCCAGTACTTC
CSVDPSGRETQYF
>TRBD2|TRBV29-1|TRBJ2-3|many
TGCAGCGCGACTAGCGGCACAGATACGCAGTATTTT
CSATSGTDTQYF
>.|TRBV5-8|TRBJ1-4|.
TGTGCCAGCAGCTTGGGACCTAATGAAAAACTGTTTTTT
CASSLGPNEKLFF
>TRBD2|TRBV19|TRBJ2-7|many
TGTGCCAGTAGCCCCCGACTAGCGGGAGGAGGTGAGCAGTACTTC
CASSPRLAGGGEQYF
>.|TRBV28|TRBJ2-7|few
TGTGCCAGCAGTCCGTGGGACGGAGACTACGAGCAGTACTTC
CASSPWDGDYEQYF
>.|TRBV20-1|TRBJ1-2|many
TGCAGTGCTGGGAGCTATGGCTACACCTTC
CSAGSYGYTF
>.|TRBV2|TRBJ2-7|many
TGTGCCAGCAGTGTCCTTGGGGGCTACGAGCAGTACTTC
CASSVLGGYEQYF
>TRBD1|TRBV12-3/TRBV12-4|TRBJ1-4|many
TGTGCCAGCACTACAAGACAGGGCAAGGATGAAAAACTGTTTTTT
CASTTRQGKDEKLFF
>.|TRBV28|TRBJ2-1|many
TGTGCCAGCAGTAGCCTGCGCTCCTACAATGAGCAGTTCTTC
CASSSLRSYNEQFF
>TRBD2|TRBV4-1|TRBJ2-2|many
TGCGCCAGCAGCCAAGACCCGACAGGACTAGCGGGGGGGAACACCGGGGAGCTGTTTTTT
CASSQDPTGLAGGNTGELFF
>.|TRBV2|TRBJ2-7|.
TGTGCCAGCAGTGATGCCCCCCAGCAGTACTTC
CASSDAPQQYF
>.|TRBV26|TRBJ1-3|few
TGTGCCAGCAACACCAACGGGCGACAGGGAAACACCATATATTTT
CASNTNGRQGNTIYF
>TRBD1|TRBV28|TRBJ2-7|many
TGTGCCAGCTTTGGGGCCGGGACAGGCTACGAGCAGTACTTC
CASFGAGTGYEQYF
>.|TRBV20-1|TRBJ2-1|many
TGCAGTGCTAGCCCCGACGGGGTAGTATCCTACAATGAGCAGTTCTTC
CSASPDGVVSYNEQFF
>.|TRBV5-1|TRBJ2-7|many
TGCGCCAGCAGCGTCCGGGACACCCTGGGCGAGCAGTACTTC
CASSVRDTLGEQYF
>.|TRBV30|TRBJ1-4|many
TGTGCCTGGAGCCAGGGTCGAGGTGAAAAACTGTTTTTT
CAWSQGRGEKLFF
>TRBD1|TRBV30|TRBJ1-1|few
TGTGCCTGGAGTGGACAGGGGACCTTGAACACTGAAGCTTTCTTT
CAWSGQGTLNTEAFF
>TRBD2|TRBV10-3|TRBJ2-5|.
TGTGCCATCAGTGAGAGGGGAGGTTTATGGCCTCGGGGGGAAGAGACCCAGTACTTC
CAISERGGLWPRGEETQYF
>.|TRBV4-1|TRBJ2-3|many
TGTGCCAGCAGGCCGGGACAAAGCCCAGATACGCAGTATTTT
CASRPGQSPDTQYF
>.|TRBV20-1|TRBJ2-5|many
TGCAGTGCTTTCCCGGGCTACGAAGAGACCCAGTACTTC
CSAFPGYEETQYF
>.|TRBV10-3|TRBJ2-1|few
TGTGCCATCAGTGACAACAGCGACTCCTACAATGAGCAGTTCTTC
CAISDNSDSYNEQFF